This T cell receptor beta chain is from a study of CXCR3-negative and CXCR3-positive naive CD8 T cells. Study results and caveats: Fresh PBMCs went into most assays, and CXCR3 expression partly declined after cryopreservation. CXCR3-positive naive cells had TRB CDR3s that were more hydrophobic than CXCR3-negative naive cells had.

Remarks on this clonotype: Its antigen is still unknown.

The TRB libraries of cDNA were built by UMI-labeled 5' RACE. TCRdb reworked the 5' RACE reads into one entry per CDR3 protein, no DNA. This sample's clone table lists 100,000 to 150,000 distinct CDR3 sequences. Sequenced sample: naive CXCR3+ CD8+ T cells from blood. Subset described: CD45RO-CCR7+CD27+CD95- naive CD8+ T cells expressing CXCR3 (TNR3+). The source is a human donor in good health. Some clones in this sample may be carry-over from other donors' samples.

CDR3 sequence reads: CASSSRQYSGNTIYF. The chain joins TRBV12-3 or TRBV12-4 to TRBJ1-3. The CDR3 length is 15 residues.